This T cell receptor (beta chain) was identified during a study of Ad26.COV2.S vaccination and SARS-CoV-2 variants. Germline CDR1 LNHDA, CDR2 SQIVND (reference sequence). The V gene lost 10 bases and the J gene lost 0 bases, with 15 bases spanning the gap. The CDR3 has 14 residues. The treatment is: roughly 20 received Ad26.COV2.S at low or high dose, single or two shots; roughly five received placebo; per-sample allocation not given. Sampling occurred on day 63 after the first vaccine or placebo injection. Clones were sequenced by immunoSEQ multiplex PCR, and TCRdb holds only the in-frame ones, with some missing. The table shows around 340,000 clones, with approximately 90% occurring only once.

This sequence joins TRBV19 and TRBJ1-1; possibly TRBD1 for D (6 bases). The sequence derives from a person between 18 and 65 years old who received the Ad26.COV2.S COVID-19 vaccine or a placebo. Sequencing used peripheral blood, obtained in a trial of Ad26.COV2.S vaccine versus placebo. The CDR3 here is CATTHTGLNTEAFF. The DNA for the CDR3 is TGTGCCACAACTCACACAGGGTTGAACACTGAAGCTTTCTTT.